The 10 T cell receptor beta chains below all came from one sample that was sequenced in a study of blood T cell repertoires in COVID-19. Sequencing was performed with immunoSEQ multiplex PCR; in TCRdb, only in-frame clones are kept and a portion is missing. The sample has around 300,000 clones, 70% to 90% seen once. Sequenced sample: peripheral blood. The receptors here all came from a middle-aged woman with acute or convalescent COVID-19.

V is TRBV4-2 and J is TRBJ1-6; 8 bases fit TRBD1. Losses at the gene ends were 1 base for V and 7 bases for J; bases not matched to a gene: 6. The germline gives CDR1 LGHNA, CDR2 YNFKEQ. This CDR3 spans 16 amino acids. CDR3 residues: CASSQAADRENSPLHF. The CDR3 nucleotides are TGTGCCAGCAGCCAAGCTGCGGACAGGGAGAATTCACCCCTCCACTTT.

V is TRBV11-1 and J is TRBJ1-2; D gene ambiguous. V shed 2 bases and J shed 1 base, with 8 bases lying between them. This CDR3 contains 14 residues. Germline assignment: CDR1 SGHAT and CDR2 FQDESV (reference sequence). Written as DNA, the CDR3 is TGTGCCAGCAGCTTAAACGCGGTTAACTATGGCTACACCTTC. Translation gives CASSLNAVNYGYTF.

The V and J genes are TRBV11-2 and TRBJ2-5; D might be TRBD1 (6 bases). Deletions cut 5 bases from V and 5 bases from J, with 15 bases between. The CDR3 loop spans 14 amino acids. The V gene's germline CDR1 is SGHAT and CDR2 FQNNGV. The CDR3 region has the DNA TGTGCCAGCAGCCAGCTACAGGGCGTCGAGACCCAGTACTTC. Its translation is CASSQLQGVETQYF.

The V call is TRBV4-1, the J call TRBJ2-3, with D unclear. V dropped 4 bases and J dropped 4 bases, with 6 bases sitting between them. From germline, CDR1 is MGHRA and CDR2 YSYEKL. The CDR3 has 12 amino acids. This CDR3 is CASSLYADTQYF. CDR3 bases: TGCGCCAGCAGCCTCTACGCAGATACGCAGTATTTT.

J is TRBJ1-2 and V is TRBV6-5; 8 nucleotides match TRBD1. Germline V gene lookup returns CDR1 MNHEY and CDR2 SVGAGI. The length of the CDR3 is 14 residues. Trimming cost V 3 bases and J 7 bases; bases outside gene matches: 7. The CDR3 nucleotides read TGTGCCAGCAGTTATCAGGGGGCCCATAGTGGCTACACCTTC. Its protein is CASSYQGAHSGYTF.

This chain connects TRBV19 to TRBJ2-1; 7 positions agree with TRBD2. Germline CDR1 reads LNHDA; CDR2 reads SQIVND (reference sequence). V lost 6 bases and J lost 2; bases outside the gene matches: 10. There are 16 residues in the CDR3. For the CDR3, the DNA is TGTGCCAGTAGCAGATCGGGGGGAGCTCCCTACAATGAGCAGTTCTTC. Protein product: CASSRSGGAPYNEQFF. Based on the CDR3 plus reference TRBV19 and TRBJ2-1, the full variable domain is DGGITQSPKYLFRKEGQNVTLSCEQNLNHDAMYWYRQDPGQGLRLIYYSQIVNDFQKGDIAEGYSVSREKKESFPLTVTSAQKNPTAFYLCASSRSGGAPYNEQFFGPGTRLTVL.

This CDR3 is CASLRDRAGNQPQHF. The CDR3 nucleotides read TGTGCCAGCCTTCGGGACAGGGCTGGCAATCAGCCCCAGCATTTT. This chain links TRBV6-5 with TRBJ1-5; 9 bases fit TRBD1. Germline-derived CDR1 and CDR2 are MNHEY and SVGAGI. The CDR3 length is 15 residues. V was clipped by 8 bases and J by 2 bases; unmatched bases: 7.

The rearrangement uses TRBV30 and TRBJ1-3, with a weak D call TRBD1 (6 bases). This CDR3 is built from 14 residues. V lost 4 bases and J 7 bases, leaving 17 bases between the germline ends. Germline V gene data show CDR1 as GTSNPN and CDR2 as SVGIG (reference sequence). The CDR3 here is CAWITAGAWNTIYF. For the CDR3, the DNA is TGTGCCTGGATTACAGCGGGGGCCTGGAACACCATATATTTT.

J is TRBJ1-1 and V is TRBV14; possible D gene TRBD1, 5 bases. The CDR3 covers 12 residues. Germline loops: CDR1 SGHDN, CDR2 FVKESK. V shed 11 bases and J shed 5 bases, with 15 bases lying between them. The CDR3 reads CAFQGEETEAFF. Here the CDR3 DNA reads TGTGCCTTCCAAGGGGAGGAGACTGAAGCTTTCTTT. Complete variable domain (other parts from reference TRBV14 and TRBJ1-1): EAGVTQFPSHSVIEKGQTVTLRCDPISGHDNLYWYRRVMGKEIKFLLHFVKESKQDESGMPNNRFLAERTGGTYSTLKVQPAELEDSGVYFCAFQGEETEAFFGQGTRLTVV.

The V and J genes are TRBV30 and TRBJ2-2; D is perhaps TRBD1 (6 bases). This CDR3 comprises 15 residues. Germline lookup yields CDR1 GTSNPN and CDR2 SVGIG (reference sequence). Trimming left V 3 bases short and J 2 bases short, with 13 bases between. The CDR3 DNA is TGTGCCTGGAGGAATGGACAGATTAACACCGGGGAGCTGTTTTTT. Translating it yields CAWRNGQINTGELFF.